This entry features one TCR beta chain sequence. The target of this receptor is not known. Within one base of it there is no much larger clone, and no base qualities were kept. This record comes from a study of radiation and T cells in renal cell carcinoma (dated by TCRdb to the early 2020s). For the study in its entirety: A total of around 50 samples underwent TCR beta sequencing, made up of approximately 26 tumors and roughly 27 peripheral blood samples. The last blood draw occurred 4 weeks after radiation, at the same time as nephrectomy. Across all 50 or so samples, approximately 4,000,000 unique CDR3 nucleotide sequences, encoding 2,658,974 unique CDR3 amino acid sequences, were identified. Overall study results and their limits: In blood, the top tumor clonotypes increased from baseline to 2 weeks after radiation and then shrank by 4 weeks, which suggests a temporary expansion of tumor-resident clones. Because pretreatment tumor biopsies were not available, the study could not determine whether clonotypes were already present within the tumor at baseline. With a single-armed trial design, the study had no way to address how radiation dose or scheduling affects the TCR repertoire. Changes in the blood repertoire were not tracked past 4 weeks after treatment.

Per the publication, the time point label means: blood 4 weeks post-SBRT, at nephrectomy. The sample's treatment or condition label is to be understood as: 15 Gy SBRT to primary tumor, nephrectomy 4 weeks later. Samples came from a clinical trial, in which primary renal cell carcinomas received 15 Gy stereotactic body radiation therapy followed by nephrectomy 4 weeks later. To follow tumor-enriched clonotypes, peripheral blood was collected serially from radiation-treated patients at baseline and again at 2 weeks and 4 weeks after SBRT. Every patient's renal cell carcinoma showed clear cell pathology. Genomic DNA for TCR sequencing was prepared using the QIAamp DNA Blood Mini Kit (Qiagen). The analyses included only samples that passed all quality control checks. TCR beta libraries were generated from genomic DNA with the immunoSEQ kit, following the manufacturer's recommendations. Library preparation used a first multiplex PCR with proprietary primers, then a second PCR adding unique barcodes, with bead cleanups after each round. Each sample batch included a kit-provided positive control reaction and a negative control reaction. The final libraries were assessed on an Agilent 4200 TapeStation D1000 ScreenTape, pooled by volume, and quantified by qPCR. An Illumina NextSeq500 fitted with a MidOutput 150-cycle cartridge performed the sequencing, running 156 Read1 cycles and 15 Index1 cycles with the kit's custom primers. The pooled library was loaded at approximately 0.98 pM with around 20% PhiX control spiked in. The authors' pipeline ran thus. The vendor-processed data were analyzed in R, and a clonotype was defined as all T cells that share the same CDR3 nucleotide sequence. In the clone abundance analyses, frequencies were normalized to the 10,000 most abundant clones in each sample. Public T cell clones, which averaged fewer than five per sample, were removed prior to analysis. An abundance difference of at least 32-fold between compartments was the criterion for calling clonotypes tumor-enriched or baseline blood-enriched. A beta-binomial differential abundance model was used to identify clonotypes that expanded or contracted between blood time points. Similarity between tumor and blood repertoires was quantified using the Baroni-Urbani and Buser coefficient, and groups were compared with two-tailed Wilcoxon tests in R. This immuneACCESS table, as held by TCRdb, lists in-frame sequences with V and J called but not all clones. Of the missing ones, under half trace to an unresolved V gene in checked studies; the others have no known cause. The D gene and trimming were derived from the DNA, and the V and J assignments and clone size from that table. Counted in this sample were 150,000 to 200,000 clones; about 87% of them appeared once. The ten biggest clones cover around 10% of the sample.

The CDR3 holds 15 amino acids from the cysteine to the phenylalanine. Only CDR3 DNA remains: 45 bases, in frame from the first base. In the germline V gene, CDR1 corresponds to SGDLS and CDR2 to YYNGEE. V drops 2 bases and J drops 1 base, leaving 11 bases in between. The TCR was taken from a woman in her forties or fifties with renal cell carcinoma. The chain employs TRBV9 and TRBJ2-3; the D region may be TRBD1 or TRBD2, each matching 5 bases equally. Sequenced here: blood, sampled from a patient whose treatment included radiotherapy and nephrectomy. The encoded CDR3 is CASSVFGAGTDTQYF. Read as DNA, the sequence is TGTGCCAGCAGCGTCTTCGGGGCAGGCACAGATACGCAGTATTTT.